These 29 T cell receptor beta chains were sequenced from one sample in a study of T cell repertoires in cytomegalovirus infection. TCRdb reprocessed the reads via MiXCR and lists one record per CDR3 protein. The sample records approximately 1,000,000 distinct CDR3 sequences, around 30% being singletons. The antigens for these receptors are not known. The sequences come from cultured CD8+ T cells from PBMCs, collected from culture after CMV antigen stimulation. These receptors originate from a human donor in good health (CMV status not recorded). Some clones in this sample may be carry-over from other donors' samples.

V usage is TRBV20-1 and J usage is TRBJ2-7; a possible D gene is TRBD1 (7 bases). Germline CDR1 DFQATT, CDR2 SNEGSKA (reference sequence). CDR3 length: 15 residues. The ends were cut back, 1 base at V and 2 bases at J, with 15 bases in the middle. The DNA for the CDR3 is TGCAGTGCTAGAGCACAGGGGAGGTTCCCCTACGAGCAGTACTTC. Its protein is CSARAQGRFPYEQYF.

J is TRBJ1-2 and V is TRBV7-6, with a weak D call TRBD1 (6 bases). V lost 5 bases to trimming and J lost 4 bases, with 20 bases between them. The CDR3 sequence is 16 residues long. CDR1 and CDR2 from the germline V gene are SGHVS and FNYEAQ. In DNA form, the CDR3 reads TGTGCCAGCAGCCCCGAAGGGCGGGGGCCGGGCTATGGCTACACCTTC. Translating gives CASSPEGRGPGYGYTF.

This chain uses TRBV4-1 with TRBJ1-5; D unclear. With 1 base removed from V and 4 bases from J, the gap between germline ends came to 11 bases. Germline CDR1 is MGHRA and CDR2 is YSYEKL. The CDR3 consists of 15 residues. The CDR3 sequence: CASSQVPGTNQPQHF. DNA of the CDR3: TGCGCCAGCAGCCAAGTCCCTGGAACTAATCAGCCCCAGCATTTT.

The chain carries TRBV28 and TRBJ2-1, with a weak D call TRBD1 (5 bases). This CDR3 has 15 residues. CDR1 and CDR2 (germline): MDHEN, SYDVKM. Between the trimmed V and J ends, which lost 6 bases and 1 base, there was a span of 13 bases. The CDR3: CASSPDNRSYNEQFF. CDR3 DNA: TGTGCCAGCAGCCCGGACAACCGTTCCTACAATGAGCAGTTCTTC.

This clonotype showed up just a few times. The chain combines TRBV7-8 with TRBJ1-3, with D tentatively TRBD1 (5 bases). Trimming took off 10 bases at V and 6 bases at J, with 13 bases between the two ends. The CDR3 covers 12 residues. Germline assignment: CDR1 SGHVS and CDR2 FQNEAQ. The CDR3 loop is CAIQEGLNTIYF. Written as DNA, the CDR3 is TGTGCCATCCAAGAGGGGTTAAACACCATATATTTT.

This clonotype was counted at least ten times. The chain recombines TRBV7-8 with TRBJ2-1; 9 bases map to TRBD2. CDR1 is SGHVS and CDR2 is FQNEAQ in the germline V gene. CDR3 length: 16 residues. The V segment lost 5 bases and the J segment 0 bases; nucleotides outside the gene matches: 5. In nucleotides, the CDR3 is TGTGCCAGCAGCGTTAGCGGGGGCAGCTCCTACAATGAGCAGTTCTTC. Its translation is CASSVSGGSSYNEQFF.

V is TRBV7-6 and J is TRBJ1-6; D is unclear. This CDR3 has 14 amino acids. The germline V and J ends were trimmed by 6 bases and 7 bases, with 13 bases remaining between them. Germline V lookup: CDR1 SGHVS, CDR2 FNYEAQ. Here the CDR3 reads CASRAPVGNSPLHF. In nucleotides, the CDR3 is TGTGCCAGCAGGGCTCCAGTGGGAAATTCACCCCTCCACTTT.

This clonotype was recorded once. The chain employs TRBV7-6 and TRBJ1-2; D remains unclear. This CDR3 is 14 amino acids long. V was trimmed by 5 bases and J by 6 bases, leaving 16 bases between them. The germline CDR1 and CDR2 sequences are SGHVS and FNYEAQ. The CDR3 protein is CASSTDIVGNGYTF. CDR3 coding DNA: TGTGCCAGCAGCACCGATATAGTAGGGAATGGCTACACCTTC.

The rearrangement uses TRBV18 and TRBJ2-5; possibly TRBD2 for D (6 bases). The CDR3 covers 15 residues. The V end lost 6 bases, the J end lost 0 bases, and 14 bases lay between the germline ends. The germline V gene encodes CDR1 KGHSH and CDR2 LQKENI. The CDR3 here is CASSRGEEHQETQYF. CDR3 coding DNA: TGTGCCAGCTCCCGCGGGGAAGAACACCAAGAGACCCAGTACTTC.

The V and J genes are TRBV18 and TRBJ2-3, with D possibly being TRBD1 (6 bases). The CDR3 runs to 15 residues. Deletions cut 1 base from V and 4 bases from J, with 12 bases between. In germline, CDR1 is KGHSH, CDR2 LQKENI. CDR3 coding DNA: TGTGCCAGCTCACCACAGGCAGGGGCCCCAGATACGCAGTATTTT. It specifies CASSPQAGAPDTQYF.

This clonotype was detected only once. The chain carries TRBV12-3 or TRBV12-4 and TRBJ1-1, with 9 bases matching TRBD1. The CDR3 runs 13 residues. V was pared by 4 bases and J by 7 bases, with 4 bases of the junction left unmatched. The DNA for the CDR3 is TGTGCCAGCAGTTACAGGGGGCGGGGTGAAGCTTTCTTT. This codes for CASSYRGRGEAFF.

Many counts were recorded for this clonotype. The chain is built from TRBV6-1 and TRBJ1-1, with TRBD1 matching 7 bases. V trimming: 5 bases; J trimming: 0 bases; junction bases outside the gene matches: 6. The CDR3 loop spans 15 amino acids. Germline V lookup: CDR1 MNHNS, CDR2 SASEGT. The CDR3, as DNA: TGTGCCAGCAGTCGGCGGGGACAGCTGAACACTGAAGCTTTCTTT. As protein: CASSRRGQLNTEAFF.

The CDR3 sequence is CASSETQYAEAFF. In DNA form, the CDR3 reads TGTGCCAGCAGTGAAACACAGTACGCTGAAGCTTTCTTT. The chain links TRBV6-4 to TRBJ1-1; D not resolved. In germline, CDR1 is MRHNA, CDR2 SNTAGT. V lost 3 bases and J lost 6, with 11 bases in between. The length of the CDR3 is 13 residues.

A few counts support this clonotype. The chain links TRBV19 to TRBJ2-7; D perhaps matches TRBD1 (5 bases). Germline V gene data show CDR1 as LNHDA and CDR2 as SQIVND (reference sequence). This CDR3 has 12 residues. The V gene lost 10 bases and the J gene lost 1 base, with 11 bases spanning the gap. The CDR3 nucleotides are TGTGCCACCTCGGACACGTCCTACGAGCAGTACTTC. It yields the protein CATSDTSYEQYF.

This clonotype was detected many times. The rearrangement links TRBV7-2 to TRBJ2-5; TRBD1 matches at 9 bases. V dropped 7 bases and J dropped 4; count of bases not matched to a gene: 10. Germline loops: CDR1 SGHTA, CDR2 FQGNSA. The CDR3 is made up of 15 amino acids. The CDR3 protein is CASTSLTGGRETQYF. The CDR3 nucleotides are TGTGCCAGCACATCATTAACAGGGGGCAGAGAGACCCAGTACTTC. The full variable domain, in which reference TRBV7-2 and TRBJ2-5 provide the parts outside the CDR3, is GAGVSQSPSNKVTEKGKDVELRCDPISGHTALYWYRQSLGQGLEFLIYFQGNSAPDKSGLPSDRFSAERTGGSVSTLTIQRTQQEDSAVYLCASTSLTGGRETQYFGPGTRLLVL.

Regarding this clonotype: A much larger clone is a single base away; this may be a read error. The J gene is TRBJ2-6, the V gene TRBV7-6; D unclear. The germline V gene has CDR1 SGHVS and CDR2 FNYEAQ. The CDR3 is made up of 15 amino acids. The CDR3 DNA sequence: TGTGTCAGCAGCCTTTGGAGCTCTGGGGCCAACGTCCTGACTTTC. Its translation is CVSSLWSSGANVLTF.

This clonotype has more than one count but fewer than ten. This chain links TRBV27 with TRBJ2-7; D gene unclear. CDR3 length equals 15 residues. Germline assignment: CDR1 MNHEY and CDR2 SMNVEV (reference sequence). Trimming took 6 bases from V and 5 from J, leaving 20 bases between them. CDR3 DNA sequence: TGTGCCAGCAGCCCAATTTATACAGAAGAGAACGAGCAGTACTTC. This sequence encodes CASSPIYTEENEQYF.

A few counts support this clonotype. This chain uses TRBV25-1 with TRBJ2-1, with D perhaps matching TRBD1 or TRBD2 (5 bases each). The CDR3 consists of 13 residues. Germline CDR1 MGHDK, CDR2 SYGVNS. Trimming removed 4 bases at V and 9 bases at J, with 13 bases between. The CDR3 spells CASSAGRISEQFF. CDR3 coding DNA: TGTGCCAGCAGTGCGGGACGTATTAGTGAGCAGTTCTTC.

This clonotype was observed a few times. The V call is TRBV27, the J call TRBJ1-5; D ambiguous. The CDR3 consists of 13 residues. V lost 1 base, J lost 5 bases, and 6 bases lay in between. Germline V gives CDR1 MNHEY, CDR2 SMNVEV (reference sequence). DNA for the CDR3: TGTGCCAGCAGTTTATTTCCGGATCAGCCCCAGCATTTT. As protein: CASSLFPDQPQHF.

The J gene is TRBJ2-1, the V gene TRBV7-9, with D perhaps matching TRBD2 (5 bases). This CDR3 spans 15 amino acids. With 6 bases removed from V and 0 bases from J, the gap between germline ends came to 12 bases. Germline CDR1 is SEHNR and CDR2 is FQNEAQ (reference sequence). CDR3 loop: CASRSGAGSYNEQFF. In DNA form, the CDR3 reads TGTGCCAGCAGGTCAGGTGCGGGCTCCTACAATGAGCAGTTCTTC.

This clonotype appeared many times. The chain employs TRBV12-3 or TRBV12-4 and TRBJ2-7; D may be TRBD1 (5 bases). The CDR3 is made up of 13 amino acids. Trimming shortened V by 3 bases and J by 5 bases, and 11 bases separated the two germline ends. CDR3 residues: CASSFRVRDEQYF. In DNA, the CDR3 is TGTGCCAGCAGTTTCAGGGTTCGGGACGAGCAGTACTTC.

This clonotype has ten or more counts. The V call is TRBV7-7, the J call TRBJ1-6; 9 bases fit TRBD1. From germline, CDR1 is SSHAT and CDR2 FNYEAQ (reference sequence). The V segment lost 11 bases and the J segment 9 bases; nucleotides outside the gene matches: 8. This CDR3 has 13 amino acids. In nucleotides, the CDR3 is TGTGCCGTCGGGGGACAGGGAGGTTCACCCCTCCACTTT. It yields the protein CAVGGQGGSPLHF. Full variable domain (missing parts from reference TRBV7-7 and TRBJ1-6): GAGVSQSPRYKVTKRGQDVTLRCDPISSHATLYWYQQALGQGPEFLTYFNYEAQPDKSGLPSDRFSAERPEGSISTLTIQRTEQRDSAMYRCAVGGQGGSPLHFGNGTRLTVT.

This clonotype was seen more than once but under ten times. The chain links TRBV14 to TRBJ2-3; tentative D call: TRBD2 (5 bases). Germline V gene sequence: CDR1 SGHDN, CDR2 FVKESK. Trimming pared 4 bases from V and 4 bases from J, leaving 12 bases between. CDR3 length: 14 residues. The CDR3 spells CASSPGLQADTQYF. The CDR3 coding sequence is TGTGCCAGCAGCCCGGGGTTGCAAGCAGATACGCAGTATTTT.

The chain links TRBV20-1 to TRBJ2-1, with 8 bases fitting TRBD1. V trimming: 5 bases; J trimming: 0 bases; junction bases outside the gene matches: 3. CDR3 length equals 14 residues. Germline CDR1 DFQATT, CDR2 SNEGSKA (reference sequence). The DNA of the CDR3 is TGCAGTGCTGATGGACAGGGCTCCTACAATGAGCAGTTCTTC. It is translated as CSADGQGSYNEQFF.

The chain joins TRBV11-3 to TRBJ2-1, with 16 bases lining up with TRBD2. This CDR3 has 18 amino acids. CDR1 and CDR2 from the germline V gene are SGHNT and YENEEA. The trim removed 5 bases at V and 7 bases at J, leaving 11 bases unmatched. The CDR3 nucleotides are TGTGCCAGCAGCCCTCGGGAGGGACTAGCGGGGGGGCTTAATGAGCAGTTCTTC. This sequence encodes CASSPREGLAGGLNEQFF.

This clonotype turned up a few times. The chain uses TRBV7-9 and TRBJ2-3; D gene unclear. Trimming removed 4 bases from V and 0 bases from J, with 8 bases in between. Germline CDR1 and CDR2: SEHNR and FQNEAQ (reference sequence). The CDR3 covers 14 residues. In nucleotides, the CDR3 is TGTGCCAGCAGCTCGCTGGGTAGCACAGATACGCAGTATTTT. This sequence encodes CASSSLGSTDTQYF.

The CDR3 sequence: CASSQGTYSGYTF. The CDR3 nucleotides read TGTGCCAGCAGTCAGGGGACGTATAGCGGCTACACCTTC. This chain links TRBV27 with TRBJ1-2; D is possibly TRBD1 (6 bases). The V and J ends lost 5 bases and 8 bases respectively, with 15 bases between them. This CDR3 has 13 amino acids. Germline V gene data show CDR1 as MNHEY and CDR2 as SMNVEV (reference sequence).

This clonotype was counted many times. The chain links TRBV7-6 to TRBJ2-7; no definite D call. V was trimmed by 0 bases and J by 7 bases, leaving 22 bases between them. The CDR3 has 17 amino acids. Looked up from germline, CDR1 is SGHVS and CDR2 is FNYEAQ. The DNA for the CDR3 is TGTGCCAGCAGCTTAGCGCGTAACAGAAGTACCAGTTGGGAGCAGTACTTC. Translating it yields CASSLARNRSTSWEQYF.

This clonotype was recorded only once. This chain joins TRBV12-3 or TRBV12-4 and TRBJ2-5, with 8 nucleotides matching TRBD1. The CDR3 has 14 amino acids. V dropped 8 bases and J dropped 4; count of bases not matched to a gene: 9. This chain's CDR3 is CASAFGQGRETQYF. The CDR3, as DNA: TGTGCCAGCGCCTTTGGACAGGGTAGAGAGACCCAGTACTTC.